This TCR beta chain was retrieved from a study of blood T cells in healthy people across ages. Study-wide points: Roughly linearly, TCR beta diversity per million T cells fell as age increased.

V shed 6 bases and J 0 bases; nucleotides not matched to a gene: 13. The CDR3 runs to 17 residues. CDR1 and CDR2 from the germline V gene are KGHSH and LQKENI. Researchers report isolating at least 6 million PBMCs per sample. Total RNA extraction produced at least 5 micrograms (per sample) for the study. It was with a sample-barcoded 5' primer and a J-beta primer mix that a second PCR of roughly 7 to 12 cycles was run. MiXCR, run by TCRdb on the 5' RACE reads, gives a single entry per CDR3 protein. The sample includes roughly 1,000,000 distinct CDR3 sequences, 25% of them seen just once. This clonotype occurred a few times. Antigen specificity is unknown. These data also formed part of another study, on T cells of mothers and their children.

The sequenced sample was blood. The chain is built from TRBV18 and TRBJ1-1; TRBD1 aligns across 7 bases. The sequence came from a girl aged 2-9 years in good health. The CDR3: CASSPGQNLFMNTEAFF. The CDR3 region has the DNA TGTGCCAGCTCCCCGGGACAGAATCTTTTTATGAACACTGAAGCTTTCTTT.